This T cell receptor beta chain comes out of a study of T-cell memory formation after mild COVID-19 (dated by TCRdb to the early 2020s). Looking at the study overall: TCR sequence clusters from the two donors were largely donor specific. In two donors, T-cell clones that expanded and contracted after mild COVID-19 were followed by sequencing TCRalpha and TCRbeta repertoires longitudinally. Two young, previously healthy adult volunteers made up the cohort, one male and one female. Overall study outcomes, separate from this receptor: Only two mild cases were covered in the study, and larger cohorts including severe cases with pre-infection samples were considered necessary. From day 15 to 85, contracting clones showed balanced CD4/CD8 phenotypes, whereas a second wave of clones that expanded from day 15 to 37 leaned towards CD4+. The detection of some responding clones in pre-infection memory suggests that pre-existing cross-reactive memory T cells joined the SARS-CoV-2 response. Contracting CD4+ clones were found mainly in CM and EM memory subsets, while CD8+ clones were enriched in EMRA. SARS-CoV-2 specificity was not confirmed for the second-wave clones peaking on day 37.

The sample was run on an Illumina NovaSeq 6000. Using 5'RACE with constant-segment primers, TCRalpha and TCRbeta cDNA libraries were constructed, with sample barcodes and unique molecular identifiers added in the process. RNA was extracted from every sample with Trizol reagent. Amplification of the libraries took two PCR steps, and the second step added a second sample barcode plus Illumina TruSeq adapters. Libraries were sequenced on an Illumina NovaSeq with 2 x 150 bp paired-end reads. On the authors' methods: Reads were demultiplexed and collapsed into UMI-guided consensus sequences with migec v1.2.7. Using mixcr v2.1.11, UMI consensuses were aligned to TRA and TRB V and J templates and then assembled into clonotypes. A clonotype was counted as expanded or contracted only when both edgeR and NoisET called the clonotype significant, with the noise models trained on biological replicates. For edgeR calls, a false discovery rate-adjusted p below 0.01 and a log2 fold-change threshold of 1 were applied. As an exploratory analysis of dynamics, max-normalized trajectories of the 1000 most abundant clonotypes were examined with PCA combined with hierarchical clustering. Each responding clone was given a CD4 or CD8 phenotype based on the CD4+ and CD8+ repertoires, which had been sequenced separately. TCRdb reran the public reads through fastp at Q25 and MiXCR, keeping productive beta chains. Identical CDR3 protein sequences are pooled into one entry, listed with their most common genes and DNA. In this record, the V and J calls reflect TCRdb's handling and not the investigators' own analysis. This sample comprises approximately 260,000 distinct CDR3 sequences, 15% to 20% of them detected only once. 22% of the sample goes to the ten largest clones.

As concerns this clonotype: This receptor's antigen is unknown. One base away there is no much larger clone; base qualities are not given.

PBMCs were isolated by Ficoll-Paque density gradient centrifugation. The sequenced sample was PBMCs or a T cell subset sorted from them (not recorded which). The TCR originated in a man in his late teens or twenties who had mild COVID-19 (a few samples of this study predate the infection). The sample titles of this study are shuffled in the database, so cell type and time point are left out; the donor was told from shared clones.

The bases read TGTGCCACCAGCAGAGATCTCGGGGCTGGAGATACGCAGTATTTT. Its protein reads: CATSRDLGAGDTQYF. The chain was built from TRBV15 and TRBJ2-3; the D call is possibly TRBD1 or TRBD2, each sharing 5 bases. The junction shows trimming of 0 bases on V and 5 bases on J, plus 12 bases between the germline ends. The CDR3 goes from the cysteine to the phenylalanine over 15 residues. The retained sequence is limited to the CDR3, 45 bases, with the frame set at the first base. From a lookup of the germline V gene (reference sequence), CDR1 and CDR2 are LNHNV and YYDKDF.